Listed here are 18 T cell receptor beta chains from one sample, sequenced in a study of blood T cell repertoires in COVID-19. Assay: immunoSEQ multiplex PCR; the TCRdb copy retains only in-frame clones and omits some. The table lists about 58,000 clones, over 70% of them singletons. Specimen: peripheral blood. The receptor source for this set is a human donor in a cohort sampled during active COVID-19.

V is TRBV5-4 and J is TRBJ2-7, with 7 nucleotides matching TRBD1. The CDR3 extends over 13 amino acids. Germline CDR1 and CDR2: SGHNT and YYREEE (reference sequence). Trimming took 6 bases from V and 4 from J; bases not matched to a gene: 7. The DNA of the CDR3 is TGTGCCAGCACCAGGGGGAAGGGATACGAGCAGTACTTC. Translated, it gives CASTRGKGYEQYF.

This CDR3 is CATSREAGGIYEQYF. The DNA of the CDR3 is TGTGCCACCAGCAGGGAAGCGGGGGGCATCTACGAGCAGTACTTC. The chain couples TRBV15 to TRBJ2-7; 9 nucleotides align to TRBD2. CDR3 length equals 15 residues. Germline CDR1 and CDR2: LNHNV and YYDKDF (reference sequence). J was trimmed by 3 bases and V by 3 bases; bases with no gene match: 6.

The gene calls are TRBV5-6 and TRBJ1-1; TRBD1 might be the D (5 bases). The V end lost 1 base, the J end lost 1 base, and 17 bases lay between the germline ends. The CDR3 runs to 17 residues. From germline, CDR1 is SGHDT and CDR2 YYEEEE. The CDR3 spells CASSLFGGMNPNTEAFF. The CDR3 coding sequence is TGTGCCAGCAGCTTGTTTGGGGGGATGAATCCGAACACTGAAGCTTTCTTT. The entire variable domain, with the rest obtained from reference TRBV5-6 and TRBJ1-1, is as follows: DAGVTQSPTHLIKTRGQQVTLRCSPKSGHDTVSWYQQALGQGPQFIFQYYEEEERQRGNFPDRFSGHQFPNYSSELNVNALLLGDSALYLCASSLFGGMNPNTEAFFGQGTRLTVV.

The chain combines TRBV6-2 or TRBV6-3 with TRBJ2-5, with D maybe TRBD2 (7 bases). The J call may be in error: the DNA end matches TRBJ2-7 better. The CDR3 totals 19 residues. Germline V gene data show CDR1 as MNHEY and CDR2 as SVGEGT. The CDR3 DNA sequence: TGTGCCAGCAGTTACTCGATATCCGGGCAGGGGAGGGACTCCTACGAGCAGTACTTC. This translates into CASSYSISGQGRDSYEQYF.

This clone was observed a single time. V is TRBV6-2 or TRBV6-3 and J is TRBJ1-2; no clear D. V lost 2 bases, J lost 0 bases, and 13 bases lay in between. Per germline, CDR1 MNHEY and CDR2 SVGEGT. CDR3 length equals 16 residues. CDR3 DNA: TGTGCCAGCAGTTACAGGCAGCGGGTAACTAACTATGGCTACACCTTC. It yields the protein CASSYRQRVTNYGYTF.

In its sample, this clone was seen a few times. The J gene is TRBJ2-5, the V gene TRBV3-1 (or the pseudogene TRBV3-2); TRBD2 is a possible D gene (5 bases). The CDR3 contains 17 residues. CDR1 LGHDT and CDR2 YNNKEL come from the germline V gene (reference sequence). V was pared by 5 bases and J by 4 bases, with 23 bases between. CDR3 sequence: CASSTPNGLILGETQYF. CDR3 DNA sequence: TGTGCCAGCAGCACTCCAAATGGACTTATCCTGGGAGAGACCCAGTACTTC.

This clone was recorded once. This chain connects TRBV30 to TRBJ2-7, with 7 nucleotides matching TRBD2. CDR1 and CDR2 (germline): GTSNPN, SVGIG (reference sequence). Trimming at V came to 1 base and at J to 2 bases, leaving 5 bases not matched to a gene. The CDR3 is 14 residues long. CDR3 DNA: TGTGCCTGGAGTGGGGGGGGAAGGGCCTACGAGCAGTACTTC. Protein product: CAWSGGGRAYEQYF.

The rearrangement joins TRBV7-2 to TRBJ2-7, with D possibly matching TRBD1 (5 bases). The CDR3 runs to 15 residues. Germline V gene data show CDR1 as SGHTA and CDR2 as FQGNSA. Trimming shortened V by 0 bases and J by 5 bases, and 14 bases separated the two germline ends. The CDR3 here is CASSLALPGRDEQYF. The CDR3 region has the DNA TGTGCCAGCAGCTTAGCGCTTCCGGGCAGGGACGAGCAGTACTTC.

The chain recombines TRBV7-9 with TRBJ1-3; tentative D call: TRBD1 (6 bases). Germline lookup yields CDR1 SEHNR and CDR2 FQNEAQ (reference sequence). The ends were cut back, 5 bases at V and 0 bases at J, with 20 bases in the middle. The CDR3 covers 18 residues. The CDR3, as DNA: TGTGCCAGCAGCCCCCGGGACAATCTATGGGACTCTGGAAACACCATATATTTT. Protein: CASSPRDNLWDSGNTIYF.

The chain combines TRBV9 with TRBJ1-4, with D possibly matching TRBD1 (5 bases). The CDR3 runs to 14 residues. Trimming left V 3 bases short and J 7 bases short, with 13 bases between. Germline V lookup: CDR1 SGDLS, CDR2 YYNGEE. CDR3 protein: CASSGAGDGEKLFF. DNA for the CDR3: TGTGCCAGCAGCGGGGCGGGGGACGGTGAAAAACTGTTTTTT.

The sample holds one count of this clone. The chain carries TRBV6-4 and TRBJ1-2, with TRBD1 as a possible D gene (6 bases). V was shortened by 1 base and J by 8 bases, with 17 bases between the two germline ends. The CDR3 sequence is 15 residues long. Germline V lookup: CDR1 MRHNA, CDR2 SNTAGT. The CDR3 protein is CASSDWGPPQGGYTF. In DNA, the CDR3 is TGTGCCAGCAGTGACTGGGGACCGCCCCAGGGGGGCTACACCTTC.

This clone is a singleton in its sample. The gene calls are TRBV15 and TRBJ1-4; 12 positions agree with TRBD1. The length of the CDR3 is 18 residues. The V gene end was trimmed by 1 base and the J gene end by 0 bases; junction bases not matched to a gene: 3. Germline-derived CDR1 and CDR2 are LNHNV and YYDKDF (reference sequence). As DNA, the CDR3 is TGTGCCACCAGCAGAGGGGACAGGGGGCCTTCAACTAATGAAAAACTGTTTTTT. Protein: CATSRGDRGPSTNEKLFF.

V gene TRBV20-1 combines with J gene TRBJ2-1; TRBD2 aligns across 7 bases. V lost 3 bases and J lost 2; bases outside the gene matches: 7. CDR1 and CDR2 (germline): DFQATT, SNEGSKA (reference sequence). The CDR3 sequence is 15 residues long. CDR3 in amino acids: CSASRSGRAYNEQFF. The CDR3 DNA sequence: TGCAGTGCTAGTCGTTCGGGGAGGGCCTACAATGAGCAGTTCTTC.

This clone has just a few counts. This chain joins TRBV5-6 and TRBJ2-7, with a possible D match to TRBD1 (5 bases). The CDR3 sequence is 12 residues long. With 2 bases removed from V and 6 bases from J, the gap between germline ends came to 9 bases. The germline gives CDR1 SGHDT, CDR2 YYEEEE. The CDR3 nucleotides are TGTGCCAGCAGCTTCCCTAGGGGCGAGCAGTACTTC. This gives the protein CASSFPRGEQYF.

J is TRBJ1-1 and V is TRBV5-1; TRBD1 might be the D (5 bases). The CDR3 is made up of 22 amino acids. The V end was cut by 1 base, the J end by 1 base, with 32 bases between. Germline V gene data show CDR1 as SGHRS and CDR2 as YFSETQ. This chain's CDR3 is CASSLSLLPGWAKTTSNTEAFF. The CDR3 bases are TGCGCCAGCAGCTTGTCCCTCCTCCCAGGGTGGGCTAAGACGACCTCGAACACTGAAGCTTTCTTT.

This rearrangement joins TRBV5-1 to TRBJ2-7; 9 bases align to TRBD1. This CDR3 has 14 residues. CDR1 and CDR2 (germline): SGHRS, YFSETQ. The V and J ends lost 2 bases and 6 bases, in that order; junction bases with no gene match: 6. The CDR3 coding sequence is TGCGCCAGCAGCTTTGGACAGGGGCGCGGCGAGCAGTACTTC. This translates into CASSFGQGRGEQYF.

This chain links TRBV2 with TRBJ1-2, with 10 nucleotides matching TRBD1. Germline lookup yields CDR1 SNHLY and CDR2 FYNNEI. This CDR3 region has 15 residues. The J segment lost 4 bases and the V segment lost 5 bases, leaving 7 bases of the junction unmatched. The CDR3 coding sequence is TGTGCCAGCAGTCCTGACAGGGGGCGAGTCTATGGCTACACCTTC. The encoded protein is CASSPDRGRVYGYTF.

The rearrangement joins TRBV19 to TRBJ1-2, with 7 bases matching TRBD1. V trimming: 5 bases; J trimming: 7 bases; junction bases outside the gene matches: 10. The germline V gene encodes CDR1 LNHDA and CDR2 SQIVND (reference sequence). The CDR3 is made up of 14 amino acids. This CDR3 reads CASSWGDRDLGYTF. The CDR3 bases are TGTGCCAGTAGTTGGGGAGACAGGGATCTTGGCTACACCTTC.